Listed here are 6 T cell receptor beta chains from one sample, sequenced in a study of blood T cell repertoires in COVID-19. TCRdb's copy holds only in-frame clones and misses some; the assay was immunoSEQ multiplex PCR. The sample consists of some 140,000 clones, approximately 79% of them appearing once. Sequencing was carried out using peripheral blood. The receptors here all came from a man in his fifties or sixties with acute or convalescent COVID-19.

V and J are TRBV4-2 and TRBJ2-5; weak D call: TRBD1 (5 bases). The germline CDR1 and CDR2 sequences are LGHNA and YNFKEQ. The ends were cut back, 0 bases at V and 5 bases at J, with 10 bases in the middle. This CDR3 is 14 amino acids long. CDR3 nucleotide sequence: TGTGCCAGCAGCCAAGATATACAGGCGGAGACCCAGTACTTC. Residues: CASSQDIQAETQYF.

The CDR3 spells CASSLGLAGGQETQYF. In DNA, the CDR3 is TGTGCCAGCAGCTTAGGACTAGCGGGGGGCCAAGAGACCCAGTACTTC. The chain couples TRBV7-2 to TRBJ2-5, with 13 bases matching TRBD2. The CDR3 spans 16 residues. Losses at the gene ends were 1 base for V and 1 base for J; bases not matched to a gene: 0. Germline CDR1 SGHTA, CDR2 FQGNSA.

Notes on this clone: The junction departs from germline at one end; a sequencing error may be responsible. V usage is TRBV28 and J usage is TRBJ1-3, with D maybe TRBD1 (5 bases). The CDR3 length is 15 residues. The germline V gene has CDR1 MDHEN and CDR2 SYDVKM. This CDR3 is CASRLYRSTGNTIYF. The DNA of the CDR3 is TGTGCCAGCAGGTTATACAGGAGTACTGGAAACACCATATATTTT.

The chain is built from TRBV5-6 and TRBJ2-7; 8 bases align to TRBD2. Germline lookup yields CDR1 SGHDT and CDR2 YYEEEE. The CDR3 is 14 amino acids. J gave up 6 bases and V 0 bases, and 5 bases lay outside the gene matches. The CDR3 DNA reads TGTGCCAGCAGCTTGGTACGGGGGGGAGGCGAGCAGTACTTC. This codes for CASSLVRGGGEQYF.

The CDR3 protein is CASSLVAGGINNEQFF. The CDR3 DNA sequence: TGTGCCAGCAGCTTAGTAGCGGGAGGGATAAACAATGAGCAGTTCTTC. V and J are TRBV7-8 and TRBJ2-1, with 11 bases that match TRBD2. The J segment lost 5 bases and the V segment lost 1 base, leaving 4 bases of the junction unmatched. This CDR3 region has 16 residues. CDR1 is SGHVS, CDR2 FQNEAQ, per germline.

The chain couples TRBV18 to TRBJ2-6, with TRBD1 matching over 7 bases. CDR1 is KGHSH and CDR2 is LQKENI in the germline V gene. The length of the CDR3 is 19 residues. Germline trimming cut 0 bases from V and 3 bases from J; bases unmatched to any gene: 11. CDR3 nucleotides: TGTGCCAGCTCACCACCGAGTAGGGGGCGCCCCATTGGGGCCAACGTCCTGACTTTC. Translated, it gives CASSPPSRGRPIGANVLTF. The full variable domain, completed using reference TRBV18 and TRBJ2-6, is NAGVMQNPRHLVRRRGQEARLRCSPMKGHSHVYWYRQLPEEGLKFMVYLQKENIIDESGMPKERFSAEFPKEGPSILRIQQVVRGDSAAYFCASSPPSRGRPIGANVLTFGAGSRLTVL.